Shown below are 12 T cell receptor beta chains from a single sample sequenced in a study of beta chain features in type 1 diabetes. Every bit of the isolated RNA underwent reverse transcription, so sequencing read expressed TCRB transcripts. Repertoires were generated with immunoSEQ multiplex PCR, while TCRdb's copy carries only in-frame clones and drops some. Among roughly 500,000 clones listed, 25% to 35% were seen once. The material sequenced was naive CD4+ T cells from blood. Every receptor here comes from a man between 18 and 29 years old in good health.

The genes are TRBV2 and TRBJ2-4; D is uncertain. V was shortened by 8 bases and J by 5 bases, with 13 bases between the two germline ends. Germline-derived CDR1 and CDR2 are SNHLY and FYNNEI. This CDR3 has 13 amino acids. The CDR3 bases are TGTGCCAGCGAGTCGGGTGGGGAAAACATTCAGTACTTC. Amino acid sequence: CASESGGENIQYF.

The CDR3 here is CASSPSHRGTEAFF. CDR3 DNA: TGTGCCAGCAGCCCTAGTCACAGGGGAACTGAAGCTTTCTTT. This chain connects TRBV7-9 to TRBJ1-1; 7 bases agree with TRBD1. Germline CDR1 reads SEHNR; CDR2 reads FQNEAQ (reference sequence). The CDR3 covers 14 residues. The V and J ends lost 5 bases and 5 bases, in that order; junction bases with no gene match: 8.

The rearrangement joins TRBV5-1 to TRBJ2-2; tentatively, D is TRBD1 (6 bases). In germline, CDR1 is SGHRS, CDR2 YFSETQ. The CDR3 covers 14 residues. V was trimmed by 4 bases and J by 0 bases, leaving 7 bases between them. The CDR3 spells CASSGGTNTGELFF. The CDR3 bases are TGCGCCAGCAGCGGGGGCACGAACACCGGGGAGCTGTTTTTT. Looking up the rest from reference TRBV5-1 and TRBJ2-2 gives the full variable domain: KAGVTQTPRYLIKTRGQQVTLSCSPISGHRSVSWYQQTPGQGLQFLFEYFSETQRNKGNFPGRFSGRQFSNSRSEMNVSTLELGDSALYLCASSGGTNTGELFFGEGSRLTVL.

This clone was seen a handful of times. The chain couples TRBV7-9 to TRBJ2-3, with TRBD2 as a possible D gene (6 bases). The length of the CDR3 is 15 residues. Germline lookup yields CDR1 SEHNR and CDR2 FQNEAQ (reference sequence). Trimming removed 10 bases at V and 4 bases at J, with 21 bases between. The CDR3 reads CAIPQTSLGADTQYF. In nucleotides, the CDR3 is TGTGCCATCCCCCAAACTAGCCTGGGGGCAGATACGCAGTATTTT.

The rearrangement links TRBV2 to TRBJ2-7; D is ambiguous. Germline V lookup: CDR1 SNHLY, CDR2 FYNNEI. CDR3 length: 11 amino acids. The ends were cut back, 3 bases at V and 8 bases at J, with 8 bases in the middle. CDR3 amino acids: CASSDSTQQYF. DNA of the CDR3: TGTGCCAGCAGTGACAGTACGCAGCAGTACTTC.

The genes are TRBV27 and TRBJ2-1; D uncertain. Germline values: CDR1 MNHEY, CDR2 SMNVEV (reference sequence). The germline V and J ends were trimmed by 1 base and 0 bases, with 7 bases remaining between them. CDR3 length: 15 amino acids. CDR3 region: CASSLLGSSYNEQFF. The DNA of the CDR3 is TGTGCCAGCAGTTTATTGGGAAGCTCCTACAATGAGCAGTTCTTC.

The chain combines TRBV29-1 with TRBJ1-2; TRBD1 matches 11 bases. This CDR3 contains 16 residues. J gave up 5 bases and V 7 bases, and 15 bases lay outside the gene matches. Germline V gene sequence: CDR1 SQVTM, CDR2 ANQGSEA. CDR3 in DNA: TGCAGCGCAGGTGTCGGACAGGGGGCCCGCGGTTATGGCTACACCTTC. Translation: CSAGVGQGARGYGYTF.

The chain links TRBV19 to TRBJ2-1, with 14 bases aligning to TRBD2. Germline V lookup: CDR1 LNHDA, CDR2 SQIVND (reference sequence). J lost 8 bases, V lost 1 base, and 7 bases had no gene match. The CDR3 length is 17 residues. Here the CDR3 reads CASSIGQTSGRADEQFF. In nucleotides, the CDR3 is TGTGCCAGTAGTATAGGCCAGACTAGCGGGAGGGCCGATGAGCAGTTCTTC. Combining the CDR3 with reference TRBV19 and TRBJ2-1 gives the whole variable domain DGGITQSPKYLFRKEGQNVTLSCEQNLNHDAMYWYRQDPGQGLRLIYYSQIVNDFQKGDIAEGYSVSREKKESFPLTVTSAQKNPTAFYLCASSIGQTSGRADEQFFGPGTRLTVL.

A few counts support this clone. This chain connects TRBV9 to TRBJ2-5; 8 bases are a match to TRBD2. The germline gives CDR1 SGDLS, CDR2 YYNGEE. The CDR3 contains 17 residues. Unmatched junction bases numbered 13, after V lost 2 bases and J lost 4 bases. The CDR3 bases are TGTGCCAGCAGCGTTATAAGCGCGGGAGGAGTTCTAGAGACCCAGTACTTC. This gives the protein CASSVISAGGVLETQYF.

The V call is TRBV18, the J call TRBJ2-7; D might be TRBD1 (5 bases). V gave up 6 bases and J gave up 5 bases, with 14 bases separating them. Germline V gene sequence: CDR1 KGHSH, CDR2 LQKENI. The CDR3 is 13 amino acids. The CDR3 DNA follows: TGTGCCAGCTCGCCGGACACCTGGGACGAGCAGTACTTC. Its protein is CASSPDTWDEQYF. Using reference TRBV18 and TRBJ2-7 for the parts outside the CDR3, the full variable domain is NAGVMQNPRHLVRRRGQEARLRCSPMKGHSHVYWYRQLPEEGLKFMVYLQKENIIDESGMPKERFSAEFPKEGPSILRIQQVVRGDSAAYFCASSPDTWDEQYFGPGTRLTVT.

The chain joins TRBV29-1 to TRBJ1-1, with a weak D call TRBD1 (5 bases). The CDR3 has 14 residues. Looked up from germline, CDR1 is SQVTM and CDR2 is ANQGSEA. V was pared by 8 bases and J by 1 base, with 17 bases between. DNA of the CDR3: TGCAGCCTCGTACGGGGCAGCTGGAACACTGAAGCTTTCTTT. The encoded protein is CSLVRGSWNTEAFF.

V usage is TRBV29-1 and J usage is TRBJ2-3; the D gene could be TRBD1 or TRBD2 (5 bases each). V was cut by 7 bases and J by 2 bases, with 16 bases left in between. The CDR3 runs to 14 residues. Germline V gene data show CDR1 as SQVTM and CDR2 as ANQGSEA. The DNA for the CDR3 is TGCAGCGGCCGCCCTAACGGGGCCACAGATACGCAGTATTTT. This codes for CSGRPNGATDTQYF.